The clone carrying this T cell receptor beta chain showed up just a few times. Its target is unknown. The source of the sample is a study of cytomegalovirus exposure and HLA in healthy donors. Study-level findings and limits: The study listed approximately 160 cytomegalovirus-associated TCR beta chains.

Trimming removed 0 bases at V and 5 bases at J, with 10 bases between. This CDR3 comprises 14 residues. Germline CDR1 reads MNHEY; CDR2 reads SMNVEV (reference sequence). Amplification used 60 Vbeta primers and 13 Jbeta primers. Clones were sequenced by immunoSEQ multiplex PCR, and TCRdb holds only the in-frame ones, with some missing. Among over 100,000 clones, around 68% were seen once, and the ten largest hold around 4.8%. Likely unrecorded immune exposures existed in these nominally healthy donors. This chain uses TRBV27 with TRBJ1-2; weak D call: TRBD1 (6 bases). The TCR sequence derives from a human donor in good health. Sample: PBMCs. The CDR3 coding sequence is TGTGCCAGCAGTTTATCCGACAGGCAGTATGGCTACACCTTC. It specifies CASSLSDRQYGYTF.